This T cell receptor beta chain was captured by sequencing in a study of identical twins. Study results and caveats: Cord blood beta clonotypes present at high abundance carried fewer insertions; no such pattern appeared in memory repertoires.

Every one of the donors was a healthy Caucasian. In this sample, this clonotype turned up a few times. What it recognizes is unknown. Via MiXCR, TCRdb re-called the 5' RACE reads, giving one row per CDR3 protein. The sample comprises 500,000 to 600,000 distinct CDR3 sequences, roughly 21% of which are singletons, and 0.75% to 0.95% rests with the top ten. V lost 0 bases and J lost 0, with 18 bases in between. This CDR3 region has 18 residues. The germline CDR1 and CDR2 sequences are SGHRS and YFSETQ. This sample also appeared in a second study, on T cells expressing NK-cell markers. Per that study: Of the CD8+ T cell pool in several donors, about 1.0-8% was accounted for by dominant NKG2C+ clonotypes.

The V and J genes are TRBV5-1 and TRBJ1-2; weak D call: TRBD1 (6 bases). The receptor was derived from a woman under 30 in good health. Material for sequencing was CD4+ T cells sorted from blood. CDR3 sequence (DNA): TGCGCCAGCAGCTTGGGATTTGCCGGGACACATACTAACTATGGCTACACCTTC. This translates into CASSLGFAGTHTNYGYTF.